What follows is one TCR beta chain and its context. The antigen is undetermined. With 60 Vbeta and 13 Jbeta primers, the PCR was carried out. Sequenced by immunoSEQ multiplex PCR; TCRdb stores in-frame clones only, minus some. The sample lists approximately 60,000 clones, approximately 80% occurring once. V was pared by 4 bases and J by 6 bases, with 9 bases of the junction left unmatched. This CDR3 is built from 15 residues. Per germline, CDR1 SGDLS and CDR2 YYNGEE. This specimen comes from a study of cytomegalovirus exposure and HLA in healthy donors. Overall study findings and caveats: In a later analysis, most CMV-associated TCR beta chains appeared HLA-restricted.

The sequencing sample was made of PBMCs. This chain connects TRBV9 to TRBJ2-2, with 7 bases matching TRBD1. This receptor was identified in a man aged 35 to 55 in good health and CMV-seronegative. The CDR3 DNA reads as TGTGCCAGCAGCTTCGAGTTCCAGGGGGCCGGGGAGCTGTTTTTT. Translating it yields CASSFEFQGAGELFF.